This TCR beta chain was retrieved from a study of OX40 agonist ivuxolimab in advanced cancers. This clone was counted a few times. Assay: immunoSEQ multiplex PCR; the TCRdb copy retains only in-frame clones and omits some. Among 90,000 or so clones, around nine tenths were seen once, and the ten largest hold about 0.87%. Germline CDR1 reads SNHLY; CDR2 reads FYNNEI. V was cut by 4 bases and J by 2 bases, with 9 bases left in between. The CDR3 is 14 amino acids. This TCR derives from an adult with an advanced solid tumor such as melanoma, head and neck, liver or kidney cancer. The J gene is TRBJ1-5, the V gene TRBV2; D perhaps matches TRBD1 (6 bases). The input for sequencing was CD4+ or CD8+ T cells sorted from blood, taken in a trial of the OX40 agonist ivuxolimab. CDR3 bases: TGTGCCAGCAGTGCACAGGGAGGCAATCAGCCCCAGCATTTT. It yields the protein CASSAQGGNQPQHF.